Detailed here is one TCR beta chain. The record originates from a study of shared clonotypes between healthy human individuals. Trimming shortened V by 3 bases and J by 7 bases, and 10 bases separated the two germline ends. Germline CDR1 is SGHVS and CDR2 is FQNEAQ. There are 13 residues in the CDR3. Every donor, a Caucasian adult, lived in Nashville, Tennessee. Negatively enriched CD4+ T cells were divided by CD45RA into naive and memory. Only in-frame clones appear in the TCRdb table, and some are missing; sequencing was by immunoSEQ multiplex PCR. This repertoire shows roughly 2,300,000 clones, roughly 90% found once; its top ten account for more than 0.35%.

The sample comprised naive CD4+ T cells from PBMCs. The subset here: CD45RA+ positively selected. This TCR came from a man between 18 and 35 years old in good health. Some clones in this sample may be carry-over from other donors' samples. This chain uses TRBV7-8 with TRBJ2-1, with a possible D match to TRBD1 (6 bases). CDR3 bases: TGTGCCAGCAGCTTTGCAGGGGTGAATGAGCAGTTCTTC. Translating gives CASSFAGVNEQFF.